The present TCR beta chain was sequenced within a study of regulatory T cells in long-lasting Graves disease. Combining iRepertoire HTBI primers with Arm-PCR of CDR3 regions, the authors built TCR beta libraries. TCRdb recomputed calls from the multiplex PCR reads with MiXCR, one row per CDR3 protein. The sample includes 300,000 to 500,000 distinct CDR3 sequences, around 20% of them seen just once. CDR3 length: 19 amino acids. V shed 2 bases and J 2 bases; nucleotides not matched to a gene: 14. Germline CDR1 reads LGHNT; CDR2 reads FRNRAP. The study's findings and limits: Persistent Graves' patients showed reduced TCR diversity versus newly diagnosed patients. The sample size was small, and this may have reduced accuracy.

Time point described: persistent/refractory GD, antithyroid drugs over 5 years with positive TRAb. Scientists built the TCR library using RNA that was extracted from PBMCs. Patients met American Thyroid Association criteria for Graves' disease. An endocrinology unit in Xi'an, China, supplied the patients. Regarding this clonotype: Its specificity is not known.

Sequencing was performed on peripheral blood mononuclear cells (PBMCs), taken when the disease was refractory, from a patient treated with antithyroid drugs. The clonotype originates from a female donor with Graves disease. V is TRBV12-5 and J is TRBJ2-3, with 9 nucleotides matching TRBD1. The CDR3 DNA follows: TGTGCTAGTGGTTTGATATTCCCCCCACAGGGGGCCAACACAGATACGCAGTATTTT. It yields the protein CASGLIFPPQGANTDTQYF. Full variable domain (remainder filled in from reference TRBV12-5 and TRBJ2-3): DARVTQTPRHKVTEMGQEVTMRCQPILGHNTVFWYRQTMMQGLELLAYFRNRAPLDDSGMPKDRFSAEMPDATLATLKIQPSEPRDSAVYFCASGLIFPPQGANTDTQYFGPGTRLTVL.